A selection of T cell receptor beta chains follows, all from one sample in a study of blood T cell repertoires in COVID-19. Libraries were prepared by immunoSEQ multiplex PCR; TCRdb keeps only in-frame clonotypes and omits some of them. The sample lists about 400,000 clones; around 90% were seen once. The specimen was PBMCs or T cells enriched from blood (not recorded which). The receptors come from a woman aged 40 to 50 with acute COVID-19. Both conserved end residues are part of each CDR3. Fields, in order: clone size, D gene, V gene, J gene, CDR3 protein, CDR3 DNA. D genes are given only for firm matches. For some rows the clone size is stated as once, few or many, or as a class when expanded; others skip it.

NA	TRBD2	TRBV9	TRBJ2-2	CASSVYNGGDTGELFF	TGTGCCAGCAGCGTATACAACGGGGGGGACACCGGGGAGCTGTTTTTT
NA	TRBD2	TRBV29-1	TRBJ2-6	CSVEDLGEGSGANVLTF	TGCAGCGTTGAAGATTTGGGGGAGGGCTCTGGGGCCAACGTCCTGACTTTC
NA	TRBD2	TRBV3-1/TRBV3-2	TRBJ2-3	CASSQMAGGVDTQYF	TGTGCCAGCAGCCAAATGGCGGGGGGGGTTGATACGCAGTATTTT
NA	TRBD2	TRBV4-1	TRBJ2-2	CASSQEAGGVGGELFF	TGCGCCAGCAGCCAAGAGGCCGGGGGGGTAGGCGGGGAGCTGTTTTTT
NA	NA	TRBV25-1	TRBJ1-2	CASIGDYGYTF	TGTGCCAGCATAGGGGACTATGGCTACACCTTC
NA	TRBD2	TRBV14	TRBJ2-5	CASSLGLNYQETQYF	TGTGCCAGCAGCCTGGGACTAAACTACCAAGAGACCCAGTACTTC
NA	TRBD1	TRBV2	TRBJ2-4	CASRPDRDRLLAKNIQYF	TGTGCCAGCAGACCCGACAGGGATCGTCTACTGGCCAAAAACATTCAGTACTTC
few	NA	TRBV24-1	TRBJ1-5	CATSPGRGQPQHF	TGTGCCACAAGCCCAGGACGGGGACAGCCCCAGCATTTT
once	NA	TRBV9	TRBJ2-1	CASSGEGGAMAHEQFF	TGTGCCAGCAGCGGAGAAGGGGGGGCGATGGCCCATGAGCAGTTCTTC
NA	NA	TRBV24-1	TRBJ1-1	CATAGPNTEAFF	TGTGCCACCGCGGGACCGAACACTGAAGCTTTCTTT
NA	TRBD1	TRBV10-3	TRBJ1-1	CAIAQGARAEAFF	TGTGCCATCGCGCAGGGGGCAAGGGCTGAAGCTTTCTTT
NA	TRBD2	TRBV10-3	TRBJ2-3	CAISPGLAGGGTDTQYF	TGTGCCATCAGTCCGGGACTAGCGGGGGGGGGCACAGATACGCAGTATTTT
NA	TRBD2	TRBV5-4	TRBJ2-3	CASSFQRGGNTDTQYF	TGTGCCAGCAGCTTCCAGCGGGGGGGGAATACAGATACGCAGTATTTT
NA	TRBD1	TRBV18	TRBJ2-7	CASSPGTGGNEQYF	TGTGCCAGCTCACCCGGGACAGGGGGCAACGAGCAGTACTTC
few	NA	TRBV11-2	TRBJ2-7	CAVRAPGTIREQYF	TGTGCCGTAAGAGCACCAGGGACAATACGCGAGCAGTACTTC
once	TRBD1	TRBV6-5	TRBJ1-6	CASSSLDRGHVALHF	TGTGCCAGCAGTTCCCTCGACAGGGGGCATGTGGCCCTCCACTTT
NA	NA	TRBV3-1/TRBV3-2	TRBJ1-5	CASSQDIASNQPQHF	TGTGCCAGCAGCCAGGACATCGCCAGCAATCAGCCCCAGCATTTT
NA	NA	TRBV5-1	TRBJ1-2	CASSTTFPGQGGNYGYTF	TGCGCCAGCAGCACAACTTTCCCGGGGCAGGGAGGGAACTATGGCTACACCTTC
once	NA	TRBV4-1	TRBJ2-7	CASSQVGGASYEQYF	TGCGCCAGCAGCCAAGTTGGGGGGGCCTCCTACGAGCAGTACTTC
NA	TRBD1	TRBV7-2	TRBJ2-3	CASRLGQGFSTDTQYF	TGTGCCAGCAGGCTTGGACAGGGATTTAGCACAGATACGCAGTATTTT
NA	NA	TRBV6-5	TRBJ1-1	CATRVGSTEAFF	TGTGCCACGAGGGTAGGTAGCACTGAAGCTTTCTTT
NA	NA	TRBV5-1	TRBJ1-5	CASSLGGDSNQPQHF	TGCGCCAGCAGCTTGGGAGGTGATAGCAATCAGCCCCAGCATTTT
few	TRBD1	TRBV5-1	TRBJ1-6	CASSWTGGNSPLHF	TGCGCCAGCAGTTGGACAGGTGGAAATTCACCCCTCCACTTT
NA	NA	TRBV5-1	TRBJ1-1	CASSGATPGGTEAFF	TGCGCCAGCAGCGGCGCTACTCCCGGGGGCACTGAAGCTTTCTTT
NA	NA	TRBV7-9	TRBJ1-2	CASSPGAPGGYTF	TGTGCCAGCAGCCCAGGGGCGCCAGGGGGCTACACCTTC
NA	TRBD1	TRBV7-9	TRBJ1-6	CASSLQGVNSPLHF	TGTGCCAGCAGCTTACAGGGGGTTAATTCACCCCTCCACTTT
NA	NA	TRBV5-4	TRBJ1-6	CASSLDRYSPLHF	TGTGCCAGCAGCTTGGACAGGTATTCACCCCTCCACTTT
NA	NA	TRBV2	TRBJ1-1	CASSESGRNTEAFF	TGTGCCAGCAGTGAATCAGGGCGGAACACTGAAGCTTTCTTT
NA	TRBD1	TRBV24-1	TRBJ1-5	CATSDPGQGGNQPQHF	TGTGCCACCAGTGACCCTGGACAGGGCGGCAATCAGCCCCAGCATTTT
once	NA	TRBV6-5	TRBJ1-1	CASSTEGQNFFF	TGTGCCAGCAGTACAGAAGGACAGAACTTTTTCTTT
NA	TRBD1	TRBV7-2	TRBJ2-4	CASSLLSSGGDIQYF	TGTGCCAGCAGCTTACTTTCGTCAGGGGGTGACATTCAGTACTTC
NA	TRBD1	TRBV2	TRBJ1-3	CASIKDRGNTIYF	TGTGCCAGCATTAAGGACAGGGGTAACACCATATATTTT
NA	TRBD1	TRBV6-5	TRBJ1-2	CASSSGTGGPYGYTF	TGTGCCAGCAGCTCCGGGACAGGGGGGCCCTATGGCTACACCTTC
NA	NA	TRBV12-1	TRBJ1-4	CASSFRGEKLFF	TGTGCCAGCAGCTTTCGGGGTGAAAAACTGTTTTTT
NA	TRBD1	TRBV4-1	TRBJ1-5	CASSQEQGYSNQPQHF	TGCGCCAGCAGCCAAGAACAGGGGTATAGCAATCAGCCCCAGCATTTT
NA	NA	TRBV9	TRBJ1-3	CASSVEPGIGNTIYF	TGTGCCAGCAGCGTAGAACCCGGGATAGGAAACACCATATATTTT
few	NA	TRBV6-5	TRBJ1-4	CASGQNEKLFF	TGTGCCAGCGGGCAGAATGAAAAACTGTTTTTT
NA	TRBD1	TRBV9	TRBJ1-1	CASSVTGGNTEAFF	TGTGCCAGCAGCGTGACAGGGGGGAACACTGAAGCTTTCTTT
NA	TRBD1	TRBV6-1	TRBJ1-3	CASSALGQGTGNTIYF	TGTGCCAGCAGTGCCCTCGGACAGGGTACTGGAAACACCATATATTTT
NA	NA	TRBV7-2	TRBJ2-5	CASSPRQRGETQYF	TGTGCCAGCAGCCCCCGCCAGCGCGGAGAGACCCAGTACTTC
NA	TRBD2	TRBV10-3	TRBJ2-3	CAISEDGGADTQYF	TGTGCCATCAGTGAGGACGGGGGGGCAGATACGCAGTATTTT
NA	NA	TRBV3-1/TRBV3-2	TRBJ1-1	CASSLTVNTEAFF	TGTGCCAGCAGCCTAACAGTTAACACTGAAGCTTTCTTT